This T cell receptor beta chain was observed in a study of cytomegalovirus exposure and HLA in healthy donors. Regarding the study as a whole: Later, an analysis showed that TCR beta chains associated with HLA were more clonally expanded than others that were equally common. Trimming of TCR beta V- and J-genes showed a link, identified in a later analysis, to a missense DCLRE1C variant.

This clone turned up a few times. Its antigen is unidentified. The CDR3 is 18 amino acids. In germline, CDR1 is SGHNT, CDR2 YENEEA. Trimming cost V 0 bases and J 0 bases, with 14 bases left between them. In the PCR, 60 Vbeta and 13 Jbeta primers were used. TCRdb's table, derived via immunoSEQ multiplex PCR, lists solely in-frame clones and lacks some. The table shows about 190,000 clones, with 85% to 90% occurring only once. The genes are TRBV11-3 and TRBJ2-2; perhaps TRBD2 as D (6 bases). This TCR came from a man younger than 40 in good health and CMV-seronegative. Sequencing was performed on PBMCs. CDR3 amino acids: CASSLDGVGGANTGELFF. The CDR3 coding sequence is TGTGCCAGCAGCTTAGATGGTGTAGGAGGGGCGAACACCGGGGAGCTGTTTTTT.